These 6 T cell receptor beta chains share one sample of origin, sequenced in a study of patients and donors after allogeneic stem cell transplantation. One entry per CDR3 protein results from TCRdb running MiXCR on the RT-PCR reads. The sample lists more than 850,000 distinct CDR3 sequences, roughly 18% seen once, with around 5.5% in the top ten. The sample was blood, either unsorted or a sorted T cell fraction (not recorded which). Receptor source: a human donor who was either an allogeneic HSCT recipient or a stem cell or donor lymphocyte infusion donor (not recorded which). It is not recorded whose cells these are; they may come from a transplant donor.

This sequence joins TRBV12-3 or TRBV12-4 and TRBJ1-5, with TRBD1 as a possible D gene (5 bases). The CDR3 is 14 amino acids. V was clipped by 3 bases and J by 4 bases, with 10 bases between them. CDR3 loop: CASSFGTPNQPQHF. For the CDR3, the DNA is TGTGCCAGCAGTTTCGGGACTCCGAATCAGCCCCAGCATTTT.

This clonotype was seen at least ten times. The rearrangement links TRBV20-1 to TRBJ1-1; D might be TRBD1 (5 bases). V was trimmed by 6 bases and J by 4 bases, leaving 18 bases between them. This CDR3 is built from 14 residues. CDR1 and CDR2 (germline): DFQATT, SNEGSKA (reference sequence). CDR3 protein: CSADPRGYGTEAFF. CDR3 in DNA: TGCAGTGCAGACCCTCGGGGGTACGGCACTGAAGCTTTCTTT.

This clonotype was seen a handful of times. The rearrangement links TRBV18 to TRBJ1-5, with 8 nucleotides matching TRBD1. Germline CDR1 reads KGHSH; CDR2 reads LQKENI. The CDR3 covers 15 residues. J lost 6 bases, V lost 6 bases, and 10 bases had no gene match. The CDR3, as DNA: TGTGCCAGCTCTCCGCAGGGGGCGGTAGGTCAGCCCCAGCATTTT. Translating gives CASSPQGAVGQPQHF.

The J gene is TRBJ2-7, the V gene TRBV5-1; D is uncertain. This CDR3 region has 16 residues. Germline V gene data show CDR1 as SGHRS and CDR2 as YFSETQ. Trimming pared 2 bases from V and 4 bases from J, leaving 19 bases between. The CDR3 loop is CASSFAESMGQYEQYF. In DNA, the CDR3 is TGCGCCAGCAGCTTTGCGGAGAGCATGGGCCAATACGAGCAGTACTTC.

This clonotype showed up just a few times. V is TRBV27 and J is TRBJ1-6; D not certain. CDR3 length: 15 amino acids. CDR1 MNHEY and CDR2 SMNVEV come from the germline V gene (reference sequence). The V gene lost 4 bases and the J gene lost 8 bases, with 15 bases spanning the gap. CDR3 amino acids: CASSSRTVGDSPLHF. DNA of the CDR3: TGTGCCAGCAGTTCCCGGACCGTTGGTGATTCACCCCTCCACTTT.

This chain links TRBV27 with TRBJ2-5; 14 bases map to TRBD2. The junction had 7 bases not matched to a gene; V was cut back by 5 bases and J by 5 bases. The CDR3 consists of 16 residues. Germline loops: CDR1 MNHEY, CDR2 SMNVEV (reference sequence). Here the CDR3 DNA reads TGTGCCAGCAGTCCTGGGACTAGCGGGAGTTCGGAGACCCAGTACTTC. Translated, it gives CASSPGTSGSSETQYF.